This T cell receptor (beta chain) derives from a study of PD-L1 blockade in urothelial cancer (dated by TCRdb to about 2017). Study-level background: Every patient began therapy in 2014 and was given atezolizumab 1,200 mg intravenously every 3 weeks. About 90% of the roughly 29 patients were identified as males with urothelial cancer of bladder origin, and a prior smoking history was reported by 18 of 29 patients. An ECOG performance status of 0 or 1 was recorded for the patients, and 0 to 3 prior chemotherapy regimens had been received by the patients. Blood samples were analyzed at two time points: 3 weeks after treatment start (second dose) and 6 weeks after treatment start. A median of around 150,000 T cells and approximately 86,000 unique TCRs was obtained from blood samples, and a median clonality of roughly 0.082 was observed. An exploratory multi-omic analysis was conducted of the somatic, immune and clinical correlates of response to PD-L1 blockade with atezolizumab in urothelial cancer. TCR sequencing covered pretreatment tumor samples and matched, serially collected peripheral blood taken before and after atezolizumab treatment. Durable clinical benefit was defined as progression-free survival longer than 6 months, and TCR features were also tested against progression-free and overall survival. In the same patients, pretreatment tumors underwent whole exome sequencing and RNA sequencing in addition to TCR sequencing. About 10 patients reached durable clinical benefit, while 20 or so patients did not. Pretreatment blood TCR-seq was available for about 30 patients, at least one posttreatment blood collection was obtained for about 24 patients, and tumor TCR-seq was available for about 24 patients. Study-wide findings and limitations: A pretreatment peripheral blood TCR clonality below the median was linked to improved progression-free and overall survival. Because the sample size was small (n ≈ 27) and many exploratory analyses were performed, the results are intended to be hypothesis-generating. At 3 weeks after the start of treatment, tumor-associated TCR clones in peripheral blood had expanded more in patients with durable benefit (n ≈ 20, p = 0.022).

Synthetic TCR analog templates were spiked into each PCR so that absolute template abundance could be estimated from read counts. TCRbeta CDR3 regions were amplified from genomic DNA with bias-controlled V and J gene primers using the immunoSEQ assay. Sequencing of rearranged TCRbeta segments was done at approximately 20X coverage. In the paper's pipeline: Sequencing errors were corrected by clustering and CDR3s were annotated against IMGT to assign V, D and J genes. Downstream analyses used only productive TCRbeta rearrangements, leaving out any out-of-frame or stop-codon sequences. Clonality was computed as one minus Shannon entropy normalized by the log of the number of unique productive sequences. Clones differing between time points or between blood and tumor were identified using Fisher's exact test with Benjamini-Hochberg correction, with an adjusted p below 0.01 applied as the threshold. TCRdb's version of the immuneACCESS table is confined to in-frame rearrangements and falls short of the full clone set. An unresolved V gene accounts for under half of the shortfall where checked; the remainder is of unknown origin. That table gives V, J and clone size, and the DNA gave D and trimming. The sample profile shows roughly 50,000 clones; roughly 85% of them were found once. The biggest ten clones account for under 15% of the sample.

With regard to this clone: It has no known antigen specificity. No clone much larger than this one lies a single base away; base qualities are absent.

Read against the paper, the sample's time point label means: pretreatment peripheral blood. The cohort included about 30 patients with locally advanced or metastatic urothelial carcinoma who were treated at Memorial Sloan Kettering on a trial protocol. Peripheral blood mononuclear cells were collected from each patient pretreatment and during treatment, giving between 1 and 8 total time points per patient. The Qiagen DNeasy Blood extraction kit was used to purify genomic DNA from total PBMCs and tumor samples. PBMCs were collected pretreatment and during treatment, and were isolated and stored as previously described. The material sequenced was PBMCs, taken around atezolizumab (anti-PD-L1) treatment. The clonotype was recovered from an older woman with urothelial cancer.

The DNA sequence is TGTGCCAGCTCACCCTCGACAGGGGACTATGGCTACACCTTC. This gives the protein CASSPSTGDYGYTF. The rearrangement combines TRBV18 with TRBJ1-2; 8 central bases correspond to TRBD1. For this chain, trimming is 3 bases at the V end and 3 bases at the J end, and the number of junction bases without a gene match is 3. The CDR3, from cysteine to phenylalanine, totals 14 residues. The DNA shown is the 42-base CDR3, in frame from base 1. The CDR1 and CDR2 encoded by the germline V gene are KGHSH and LQKENI.